This T cell receptor (beta chain) is from a study of T-cell reconstitution after alpha-beta-depleted transplantation in children (dated by TCRdb to 2016 to 2017). About the investigation overall: The study quantitatively tracked T-cell immune reconstitution after TCRalphabeta/CD19-depleted allogeneic hematopoietic cell transplantation in children using TCR repertoire profiling. Summary of the overall study and its limitations: Apparently early alphabetaT-cell count recovery about two months after transplant reportedly relied on only several hundred rapidly expanded clones derived from non-depleted graft cells. The frequencies of hyperexpanded clones fell over the following months, and after one year, T-cell counts and TCRbeta diversity were mostly attributed to newly produced T cells. In some patients, high TCRbeta diversity at day 60 was attributed to recipient T cells and intrathymic progenitors that had survived conditioning.

Reading the label with the study, this specimen's treatment or condition is: allogeneic hematopoietic cell transplantation with graft depleted of TCRalphabeta T cells and CD19 B cells. The transplant recipients were children given TCRalphabeta/CD19-depleted allogeneic hematopoietic cell grafts. Receptor libraries were prepared by PCR. This sample was sequenced with an Illumina HiSeq 2500. TCR libraries were prepared with molecular barcoding, using unique molecular identifiers to normalize TCRbeta repertoire quantification. TCRdb trimmed public reads at Q25 via fastp, called clones via MiXCR and kept in-frame beta chains. Entries that share a CDR3 protein sequence are merged under the most common genes and DNA. This sample lists 450,000 to 700,000 distinct CDR3 sequences; 25% to 30% were detected once. Clones ranked in the top ten supply 30% to 40% of the sample. Its CDR3 holds 13 amino acids, cysteine through phenylalanine. Here the CDR3 DNA is all that survives: 39 bases in frame from base 1. The junction carries 6 bases between V and J, which are trimmed by 3 bases and 1 base respectively. Based on the germline V gene, the CDR1 and CDR2 sequences are MGHRA and YSYEKL.

As regards this clonotype: Its antigen is unknown. Base quality data are lacking; no much larger clone is found one base away.

The TCR originated in a boy less than two years old with Wiskott-Aldrich syndrome, due to receive a stem cell transplant. The sequence joins TRBV4-1 to TRBJ2-5; perhaps TRBD2 is the D gene, with 5 bases matching. The sample in question was PBMCs, obtained before TCRalphabeta/CD19-depleted stem cell transplant. The CDR3 region reads CASSQRVQETQYF. The sequence in DNA is TGCGCCAGCAGCCAGCGGGTCCAAGAGACCCAGTACTTC.